The 8 T cell receptor beta chains below come from one sample, sequenced in a study of post-analysis software for immune sequencing data (dated by TCRdb to about 2015). These receptors' antigens are unknown. Results the study describes overall, beyond this receptor: Patients showed significantly higher frequencies than controls for a handful of TRBV segments, among them TRBV5-6, TRBV5-1 and TRBV20-1.

Receptor libraries were prepared by PCR. The sequencer was an Illumina HiSeq 2500. To reduce PCR and sequencing biases, unique molecular identifiers were incorporated into the TCR beta cDNA libraries. TCRdb trimmed public reads at Q25 via fastp, called clones via MiXCR and kept in-frame beta chains. Every distinct CDR3 protein forms one entry, paired with its most common genes and DNA. In this sample the table shows roughly 400,000 distinct CDR3 sequences, 30% to 40% of which occur a single time. 6% to 9% of the sample lies in the top ten. Sequencing used blood. These receptors were taken from a girl aged 2 to 10 with multiple sclerosis.

This clonotype was found a few times. The chain has TRBV28 and TRBJ1-2, with unresolved D. In germline, CDR1 is MDHEN, CDR2 SYDVKM. V dropped 3 bases and J dropped 2 bases, with 16 bases sitting between them. This CDR3 is built from 16 residues. In DNA, the CDR3 is TGTGCCAGCAGTTTCAGGAGCGCATACCCAAACTATGGCTACACCTTC. As protein: CASSFRSAYPNYGYTF.

This clonotype was found a few times. This chain joins TRBV9 and TRBJ1-2; the match to TRBD1 covers 9 bases. The CDR3 loop spans 17 amino acids. Germline V lookup: CDR1 SGDLS, CDR2 YYNGEE. V was clipped by 0 bases and J by 5 bases; unmatched bases: 11. The CDR3 DNA is TGTGCCAGCAGCGTAGAGCCCCCGGGACAGGGTGGATATGGCTACACCTTC. This gives the protein CASSVEPPGQGGYGYTF.

The genes are TRBV7-9 and TRBJ2-3, with TRBD2 identical over 9 bases. The CDR3 totals 16 residues. V lost 3 bases and J lost 0; bases outside the gene matches: 4. Germline V lookup: CDR1 SEHNR, CDR2 FQNEAQ (reference sequence). The CDR3 region is CASSLREGGSTDTQYF. The CDR3 DNA is TGTGCCAGCAGCTTGCGGGAGGGTGGAAGCACAGATACGCAGTATTTT.

This clonotype was detected only a few times. The chain uses TRBV7-9 and TRBJ2-6; unclear D gene. CDR3 length: 15 residues. Between the trimmed V and J ends, which lost 2 bases and 0 bases, there was a span of 5 bases. In germline, CDR1 is SEHNR, CDR2 FQNEAQ (reference sequence). CDR3 coding DNA: TGTGCCAGCAGCTTATCCCCCTCTGGGGCCAACGTCCTGACTTTC. It encodes CASSLSPSGANVLTF.

The chain combines TRBV5-1 with TRBJ1-4, with no clear D. CDR1 and CDR2 from the germline V gene are SGHRS and YFSETQ. This CDR3 region has 14 residues. Trimming removed 3 bases from V and 0 bases from J, with 6 bases in between. The CDR3 loop reads CASSWAATNEKLFF. CDR3 sequence (DNA): TGCGCCAGCAGCTGGGCTGCAACTAATGAAAAACTGTTTTTT.

This rearrangement joins TRBV14 to TRBJ2-1; TRBD2 aligns across 9 bases. This CDR3 spans 15 amino acids. Trimming took 3 bases from V and 7 from J; bases not matched to a gene: 7. Germline V CDR1 and CDR2: SGHDN, FVKESK. CDR3 nucleotide sequence: TGTGCCAGCAGCCAGCTAGCGGGGTTGCGAAATGAGCAGTTCTTC. Translated: CASSQLAGLRNEQFF. Full variable domain (rest looked up from reference TRBV14 and TRBJ2-1): EAGVTQFPSHSVIEKGQTVTLRCDPISGHDNLYWYRRVMGKEIKFLLHFVKESKQDESGMPNNRFLAERTGGTYSTLKVQPAELEDSGVYFCASSQLAGLRNEQFFGPGTRLTVL.

This chain links TRBV29-1 with TRBJ1-1, with D unclear. Germline V gene sequence: CDR1 SQVTM, CDR2 ANQGSEA. The CDR3 has 12 residues. V was shortened by 5 bases and J by 4 bases, with 11 bases between the two germline ends. CDR3 in amino acids: CSVIPWTTEAFF. CDR3 DNA: TGCAGCGTTATCCCCTGGACCACTGAAGCTTTCTTT. The variable domain in full, completed from reference TRBV29-1 and TRBJ1-1, reads SAVISQKPSRDICQRGTSLTIQCQVDSQVTMMFWYRQQPGQSLTLIATANQGSEATYESGFVIDKFPISRPNLTFSTLTVSNMSPEDSSIYLCSVIPWTTEAFFGQGTRLTVV.

V and J are TRBV11-2 and TRBJ2-5; 8 bases match TRBD1. Germline loops: CDR1 SGHAT, CDR2 FQNNGV. The CDR3 is 15 amino acids. The V gene end was trimmed by 3 bases and the J gene end by 5 bases; junction bases not matched to a gene: 8. Here the CDR3 reads CASSFNTGGEETQYF. The DNA for the CDR3 is TGTGCCAGCAGCTTCAACACAGGGGGAGAGGAGACCCAGTACTTC.